Presented here are 27 T cell receptor beta chains from one specimen sequenced in a study of cytomegalovirus exposure and HLA in healthy donors. Amplification used 60 Vbeta primers and 13 Jbeta primers. The table came from immunoSEQ multiplex PCR; TCRdb's copy has only in-frame clones and leaves some out. The table includes about 98,000 clones, about 81% detected once. Sequencing input: PBMCs. The receptors were sampled from a man aged 35-49 years in good health and CMV-seronegative.

This clone came up once. The chain couples TRBV6-5 to TRBJ2-5; TRBD1 matches at 10 bases. The DNA end lines up better with TRBJ2-7; the J call may be wrong. Germline CDR1 is MNHEY and CDR2 is SVGAGI. CDR3 size: 15 residues. The CDR3 protein is CASSYSGQGVYEQYF. The DNA for the CDR3 is TGTGCCAGCAGTTACTCAGGACAGGGGGTCTACGAGCAGTACTTC.

J is TRBJ1-1 and V is TRBV18; 9 nucleotides align to TRBD1. Trimming removed 2 bases from V and 5 bases from J; junction bases left unmatched: 6. The CDR3 contains 15 residues. The V gene's germline CDR1 is KGHSH and CDR2 LQKENI. Here the CDR3 DNA reads TGTGCCAGCTCACCAAAGGGACAGGGTGATACTGAAGCTTTCTTT. Its translation: CASSPKGQGDTEAFF.

Worth noting for this clone: The junction shows a germline mismatch at one end, possibly a read error. The chain recombines TRBV7-9 with TRBJ1-4; D gene unclear. The CDR3 is 17 amino acids. Germline CDR1 SEHNR, CDR2 FQNEAQ (reference sequence). CDR3 sequence: CASTERSRDTTIEKLFF. CDR3 DNA: TGTGCCAGCACCGAGCGGAGCAGAGATACAACTATTGAAAAACTGTTTTTT.

J is TRBJ2-5 and V is TRBV6-6; 8 bases are shared with TRBD2. V trimming: 7 bases; J trimming: 5 bases; junction bases outside the gene matches: 9. The germline V gene encodes CDR1 MNHNY and CDR2 SVGAGI (reference sequence). This CDR3 region has 14 residues. The DNA of the CDR3 is TGTGCCAGCACCTTACCGGGGGGGAGGGAGACCCAGTACTTC. This codes for CASTLPGGRETQYF.

The gene calls are TRBV29-1 and TRBJ1-2; tentatively, D is TRBD1 (6 bases). The V and J ends lost 0 bases and 8 bases respectively, with 13 bases between them. Per germline, CDR1 SQVTM and CDR2 ANQGSEA. This CDR3 has 13 amino acids. Here the CDR3 reads CSVEDVTGLGYTF. The CDR3 DNA is TGCAGCGTTGAAGATGTCACAGGGTTGGGCTACACCTTC.

This chain joins TRBV4-3 and TRBJ1-4; D gene unclear. CDR1 is LGHNA and CDR2 is YSLEER in the germline V gene. The CDR3 sequence is 15 residues long. Between the trimmed V and J ends, which lost 0 bases and 8 bases, there was a span of 13 bases. The chain's CDR3 is CASSQEGDRREKLFF. In DNA form, the CDR3 reads TGCGCCAGCAGCCAAGAAGGAGATAGGCGCGAAAAACTGTTTTTT.

The table lists this clone with a few counts. The chain joins TRBV6-6 to TRBJ1-1; no definite D call. This CDR3 region has 16 residues. The germline V gene encodes CDR1 MNHNY and CDR2 SVGAGI (reference sequence). V lost 0 bases and J lost 0, with 11 bases in between. The CDR3 reads CASSYSPGNMNTEAFF. The CDR3 bases are TGTGCCAGCAGTTACTCCCCAGGAAACATGAACACTGAAGCTTTCTTT.

The rearrangement joins TRBV6-1 to TRBJ1-6, with 8 bases matching TRBD1. Unmatched junction bases numbered 8, after V lost 7 bases and J lost 9 bases. The germline V gene has CDR1 MNHNS and CDR2 SASEGT. The CDR3 loop spans 14 amino acids. The CDR3 protein is CASTNRDRLSPLHF. The CDR3 DNA reads TGTGCCAGCACCAACAGGGACAGGCTTTCACCCCTCCACTTT.

V and J are TRBV13 and TRBJ2-1, with 9 nucleotides matching TRBD1. V shed 5 bases and J 9 bases; nucleotides not matched to a gene: 2. CDR1 PRHDT and CDR2 FYEKMQ come from the germline V gene (reference sequence). CDR3 size: 12 residues. The chain's CDR3 is CASSQTGGEQFF. DNA of the CDR3: TGTGCCAGCAGCCAGACAGGGGGTGAGCAGTTCTTC.

The chain employs TRBV5-1 and TRBJ2-3; D is perhaps TRBD1 (5 bases). The germline gives CDR1 SGHRS, CDR2 YFSETQ. The CDR3 covers 16 residues. The germline V and J ends were trimmed by 0 bases and 6 bases, with 17 bases remaining between them. The CDR3 loop is CASSLEDIARTDTQYF. The DNA for the CDR3 is TGCGCCAGCAGCTTGGAGGACATTGCCCGAACGGATACGCAGTATTTT.

The V gene is TRBV9, the J gene TRBJ1-1, with D perhaps matching TRBD1 (5 bases). This CDR3 region has 14 residues. Germline V gene data show CDR1 as SGDLS and CDR2 as YYNGEE. The V gene lost 2 bases and the J gene lost 1 base, with 9 bases spanning the gap. The CDR3 region has the DNA TGTGCCAGCAGCGTGGGGCTTGGGAACACTGAAGCTTTCTTT. Its protein is CASSVGLGNTEAFF. The whole variable domain, remainder taken from reference TRBV9 and TRBJ1-1, is DSGVTQTPKHLITATGQRVTLRCSPRSGDLSVYWYQQSLDQGLQFLIQYYNGEERAKGNILERFSAQQFPDLHSELNLSSLELGDSALYFCASSVGLGNTEAFFGQGTRLTVV.

The chain couples TRBV2 to TRBJ1-3, with D possibly TRBD1 on 5 matching bases. The CDR3 covers 14 residues. Per the germline V gene, CDR1 is SNHLY and CDR2 is FYNNEI. V was trimmed by 4 bases and J by 3 bases, leaving 10 bases between them. The CDR3 reads CASSVRGRGNTIYF. The CDR3 DNA sequence: TGTGCCAGCAGTGTTAGGGGCCGTGGAAACACCATATATTTT.

J is TRBJ2-7 and V is TRBV5-1, with 14 bases fitting TRBD2. In germline, CDR1 is SGHRS, CDR2 YFSETQ. CDR3 length: 17 amino acids. V lost 4 bases and J lost 0; bases outside the gene matches: 6. The chain's CDR3 is CASSPGTSGGLSYEQYF. For the CDR3, the DNA is TGCGCCAGCAGCCCCGGGACTAGCGGGGGCCTCTCCTACGAGCAGTACTTC.

The chain recombines TRBV19 with TRBJ2-2; TRBD1 might be the D (6 bases). V dropped 4 bases and J dropped 3 bases, with 9 bases sitting between them. CDR3 size: 14 residues. In germline, CDR1 is LNHDA, CDR2 SQIVND (reference sequence). In nucleotides, the CDR3 is TGTGCCAGTAGTAACAGGGTGTACACCGGGGAGCTGTTTTTT. Residues: CASSNRVYTGELFF.

The V and J genes are TRBV19 and TRBJ2-1; D perhaps matches TRBD2 (5 bases). The CDR3 has 14 residues. Germline values: CDR1 LNHDA, CDR2 SQIVND (reference sequence). Trimming shortened V by 3 bases and J by 4 bases, and 10 bases separated the two germline ends. The CDR3 DNA reads TGTGCCAGTAGTATTTCGGGGAAATACAATGAGCAGTTCTTC. It codes for CASSISGKYNEQFF.

This clone appeared once. The chain couples TRBV7-9 to TRBJ2-2; 7 positions match TRBD1. This CDR3 is built from 14 residues. The trim removed 5 bases at V and 6 bases at J, leaving 6 bases unmatched. Germline CDR1 and CDR2: SEHNR and FQNEAQ (reference sequence). CDR3 residues: CASSLGQVPGELFF. CDR3 sequence (DNA): TGTGCCAGCAGCCTAGGACAGGTGCCCGGGGAGCTGTTTTTT.

The V call is TRBV19, the J call TRBJ2-5, with a weak D call TRBD2 (6 bases). CDR1 and CDR2 from the germline V gene are LNHDA and SQIVND (reference sequence). The CDR3 is made up of 14 amino acids. Trimming cost V 3 bases and J 5 bases, with 13 bases left between them. This CDR3 is CASSIGGKGETQYF. DNA for the CDR3: TGTGCCAGTAGTATTGGAGGGAAGGGGGAGACCCAGTACTTC.

The CDR3 coding sequence is TGTGCCAGCAGTTACTTGGGGGCGCGAGATACGCAGTATTTT. Encoded protein: CASSYLGARDTQYF. The J gene is TRBJ2-3, the V gene TRBV6-6, with D maybe TRBD1 (6 bases). Trimming left V 1 base short and J 5 bases short, with 10 bases between. Germline V gives CDR1 MNHNY, CDR2 SVGAGI (reference sequence). This CDR3 spans 14 amino acids.

The chain recombines TRBV29-1 with TRBJ2-1, with TRBD2 matching over 8 bases. CDR3 length equals 15 residues. With 6 bases clipped from V and 2 bases from J, the junction kept 9 bases outside the gene matches. In germline, CDR1 is SQVTM, CDR2 ANQGSEA. CDR3 in amino acids: CSVRISGVAYNEQFF. As DNA, the CDR3 is TGCAGCGTCAGAATTAGCGGGGTGGCCTACAATGAGCAGTTCTTC.

J is TRBJ2-1 and V is TRBV7-3, with 7 bases identical to TRBD2. The CDR3 runs to 13 residues. Losses at the gene ends were 0 bases for V and 12 bases for J; bases not matched to a gene: 5. Germline CDR1 is SGHTA and CDR2 is FQGTGA. The chain's CDR3 is CASSLTFGEGQFF. The DNA of the CDR3 is TGTGCCAGCAGCTTAACGTTCGGGGAGGGGCAGTTCTTC.

The J gene is TRBJ1-4, the V gene TRBV14; D ambiguous. Germline values: CDR1 SGHDN, CDR2 FVKESK. The V end was cut by 1 base, the J end by 12 bases, with 15 bases between. CDR3 length: 14 residues. The CDR3 is CASSQVHAGEELFF. As DNA, the CDR3 is TGTGCCAGCAGCCAAGTTCATGCGGGCGAAGAACTGTTTTTT.

In this sample, this clone turned up once. The chain is built from TRBV13 and TRBJ2-5; D is ambiguous. V shed 4 bases and J shed 5 bases, with 8 bases lying between them. CDR1 is PRHDT, CDR2 FYEKMQ, per germline (reference sequence). The CDR3 is 12 amino acids. The CDR3 DNA is TGTGCCAGCAGCTCCCCGGGTGAGACCCAGTACTTC. It encodes CASSSPGETQYF.

The CDR3 loop is CASSQDRLAGAGSYNEQFF. CDR3 in DNA: TGTGCCAGCAGCCAAGACCGGCTAGCGGGGGCGGGCTCCTACAATGAGCAGTTCTTC. The chain couples TRBV14 to TRBJ2-1; 10 bases map to TRBD2. V lost 0 bases, J lost 0 bases, and 8 bases stayed unmatched. The CDR3 length is 19 residues. CDR1 and CDR2 (germline): SGHDN, FVKESK.

This clone was found a few times. The chain employs TRBV15 and TRBJ1-1; 8 bases map to TRBD1. Germline CDR1 reads LNHNV; CDR2 reads YYDKDF (reference sequence). J gave up 3 bases and V 5 bases, and 8 bases lay outside the gene matches. The CDR3 sequence is 15 residues long. CDR3: CATSELRGRDTEAFF. In DNA, the CDR3 is TGTGCCACCAGCGAACTCAGGGGGCGCGACACTGAAGCTTTCTTT.

This clone was picked up a small number of times. V usage is TRBV5-1 and J usage is TRBJ2-7, with 7 bases that match TRBD1. The CDR3 sequence is 15 residues long. The J segment lost 4 bases and the V segment lost 0 bases, leaving 7 bases of the junction unmatched. Germline V gives CDR1 SGHRS, CDR2 YFSETQ. The CDR3 DNA sequence: TGCGCCAGCAGCTTGGTGCCAGGGGGAGCTTACGAGCAGTACTTC. This codes for CASSLVPGGAYEQYF.

The chain links TRBV28 to TRBJ2-7; 7 positions agree with TRBD1. V was clipped by 3 bases and J by 0 bases; unmatched bases: 5. The germline V gene has CDR1 MDHEN and CDR2 SYDVKM. The CDR3 consists of 15 residues. The CDR3 nucleotides read TGTGCCAGCAGTTTTTCTTCAGGGGGCTCCTACGAGCAGTACTTC. Its translation: CASSFSSGGSYEQYF.

The chain combines TRBV14 with TRBJ2-7; 7 bases fit TRBD1. The CDR3 extends over 14 amino acids. The germline V gene encodes CDR1 SGHDN and CDR2 FVKESK. The V gene end was trimmed by 4 bases and the J gene end by 3 bases; junction bases not matched to a gene: 6. CDR3 coding DNA: TGTGCCAGCAGCCCACCGGGACAGAACTACGAGCAGTACTTC. This sequence encodes CASSPPGQNYEQYF.